What follows are 9 T cell receptor beta chains derived from one specimen sequenced in a study of blood T cell repertoires in COVID-19. This table comes from immunoSEQ multiplex PCR, and its TCRdb copy is limited to in-frame clones, with some not included. The sample shows fewer than 55,000 clones, roughly four fifths of them seen only once. The sample taken for sequencing was peripheral blood. These receptors were obtained from an elderly woman with COVID-19, enrolled during active disease.

This chain connects TRBV28 to TRBJ1-2, with 7 bases matching TRBD1. After removal of 6 bases from V and 7 bases from J, the junction contained 8 bases not matched to a gene. The CDR3 length is 13 residues. Germline-derived CDR1 and CDR2 are MDHEN and SYDVKM. The CDR3 spells CASRPTGAPGYTF. CDR3 in DNA: TGTGCCAGCAGACCCACAGGGGCCCCTGGCTACACCTTC.

In this sample, this clone turned up a few times. The rearrangement uses TRBV28 and TRBJ1-2, with D uncertain. The CDR3 contains 14 residues. In germline, CDR1 is MDHEN, CDR2 SYDVKM. The V gene lost 6 bases and the J gene lost 1 base, with 12 bases spanning the gap. The CDR3 loop reads CASRKGGSNYGYTF. Here the CDR3 DNA reads TGTGCCAGCAGAAAGGGAGGTAGTAACTATGGCTACACCTTC.

Comments on this clone: An end of the junction differs from the germline gene, which may be a read error. The rearrangement joins TRBV19 to TRBJ2-2; 9 positions agree with TRBD2. Germline values: CDR1 LNHDA, CDR2 SQIVND (reference sequence). This CDR3 contains 15 residues. In DNA form, the CDR3 reads TGTGCCAGTAGGATAGCGGGAGTTCCCGCCGGGGAGCTGTTTTTT. As protein: CASRIAGVPAGELFF.

As to this clone: The sample contains more than one DNA sequence encoding this CDR3. The rearrangement joins TRBV7-3 to TRBJ2-2, with 7 bases fitting TRBD2. CDR3 size: 16 residues. The trim removed 3 bases at V and 0 bases at J, leaving 4 bases unmatched. CDR1 is SGHTA and CDR2 is FQGTGA in the germline V gene. In nucleotides, the CDR3 is TGTGCCAGCAGCTTTGGCGGGGGACCGAACACCGGGGAGCTGTTTTTT. Its protein product is CASSFGGGPNTGELFF.

The gene calls are TRBV6-6 and TRBJ2-3; 7 bases align to TRBD2. V lost 5 bases to trimming and J lost 5 bases; unmatched junction nucleotides: 10. The CDR3 has 15 residues. Germline CDR1 and CDR2: MNHNY and SVGAGI (reference sequence). The CDR3 loop is CASSATGTTGDTQYF. CDR3 coding DNA: TGTGCCAGCAGTGCCACCGGGACTACCGGAGATACGCAGTATTTT.

This clone was recorded once. This chain joins TRBV6-5 and TRBJ1-4; D possibly corresponds to TRBD1 (5 bases). V was cut by 4 bases and J by 5 bases, with 14 bases left in between. Germline V gives CDR1 MNHEY, CDR2 SVGAGI. There are 15 residues in the CDR3. Here the CDR3 reads CASSFQGSENEKLFF. CDR3 DNA sequence: TGTGCCAGCAGTTTTCAGGGATCCGAAAATGAAAAACTGTTTTTT.

The chain has TRBV11-2 and TRBJ2-5; TRBD2 agrees at 9 bases. There are 15 residues in the CDR3. Germline assignment: CDR1 SGHAT and CDR2 FQNNGV. With V trimmed by 6 bases and J by 5 bases, 10 bases remained unmatched. The CDR3 loop is CASRVSGRRVETQYF. The CDR3 nucleotides are TGTGCCAGCAGGGTTAGCGGGAGACGAGTCGAGACCCAGTACTTC.

This clone was found once. The rearrangement links TRBV19 to TRBJ2-3; D ambiguous. V gave up 6 bases and J gave up 4 bases, with 20 bases separating them. The CDR3 extends over 16 amino acids. CDR1 and CDR2 (germline): LNHDA, SQIVND (reference sequence). The CDR3 sequence is CASSSNYLGRPDTQYF. In DNA, the CDR3 is TGTGCCAGTAGCTCCAACTATTTGGGTCGACCAGATACGCAGTATTTT.

This clone was observed a handful of times. V gene TRBV9 combines with J gene TRBJ2-7; 9 nucleotides agree with TRBD2. Germline trimming cut 4 bases from V and 7 bases from J; bases unmatched to any gene: 6. There are 13 residues in the CDR3. CDR1 is SGDLS and CDR2 is YYNGEE in the germline V gene. The CDR3 spells CASSLTSGVEQYF. In DNA, the CDR3 is TGTGCCAGCAGCTTGACTAGCGGAGTGGAGCAGTACTTC.